These 18 T cell receptor beta chains were sequenced from one sample in a study of early T cells in non-severe SARS-CoV-2 infection. TCRdb reprocessed the 5' RACE reads with MiXCR, giving one entry per CDR3 protein. The sample comprises about 44,000 distinct CDR3 sequences, approximately 22% of which are singletons, and just over 4.5% rests with the top ten. The sequenced sample was whole blood, obtained at baseline. The receptors derive from an adult who was a healthcare worker with PCR-confirmed SARS-CoV-2 infection or an uninfected control (not recorded which).

This clonotype was observed a handful of times. The genes are TRBV7-2 and TRBJ2-5, with 10 bases aligning to TRBD1. Germline loops: CDR1 SGHTA, CDR2 FQGNSA. This CDR3 has 15 amino acids. The J segment lost 2 bases and the V segment lost 5 bases, leaving 5 bases of the junction unmatched. The CDR3 nucleotides are TGTGCCAGCAGCCCGGACAGGGGGAAACAAGAGACCCAGTACTTC. Protein: CASSPDRGKQETQYF.

The gene calls are TRBV12-3 or TRBV12-4 and TRBJ2-3; 7 positions match TRBD2. The CDR3 is made up of 14 amino acids. V lost 3 bases and J lost 3; bases outside the gene matches: 3. DNA of the CDR3: TGTGCCAGCAGTTTTTGGGGGGGGACAGATACGCAGTATTTT. Encoded protein: CASSFWGGTDTQYF.

V and J are TRBV9 and TRBJ1-5; D not certain. Per germline, CDR1 SGDLS and CDR2 YYNGEE. This CDR3 is built from 13 residues. V gave up 2 bases and J gave up 6 bases, with 9 bases separating them. The CDR3 protein is CASSVDSAQPQHF. CDR3 in DNA: TGTGCCAGCAGCGTGGACTCGGCTCAGCCCCAGCATTTT.

This clonotype occurred many times. The chain carries TRBV12-3 or TRBV12-4 and TRBJ2-7; 7 positions agree with TRBD2. This CDR3 has 15 amino acids. J gave up 4 bases and V 5 bases, and 11 bases lay outside the gene matches. The CDR3 DNA reads as TGTGCCAGCAGTCCAGGACTAGTGCGTGGTTACGAGCAGTACTTC. Its translation is CASSPGLVRGYEQYF.

This clonotype has a count of ten or more. V usage is TRBV7-8 and J usage is TRBJ2-2, with TRBD2 matching 7 bases. This CDR3 region has 15 residues. V was pared by 2 bases and J by 5 bases, with 5 bases of the junction left unmatched. Germline CDR1 SGHVS, CDR2 FQNEAQ. In DNA form, the CDR3 reads TGTGCCAGCAGCTTACGTCTAGCGGATACCGGGGAGCTGTTTTTT. It encodes CASSLRLADTGELFF.

This rearrangement joins TRBV10-3 to TRBJ1-2; a weak D match, TRBD1 (6 bases). This CDR3 region has 13 residues. V lost 10 bases and J lost 3, with 15 bases in between. Germline V lookup: CDR1 ENHRY, CDR2 SYGVKD. CDR3 region: CATGGSSDYGYTF. The CDR3 DNA reads as TGTGCCACCGGGGGCAGTTCGGACTATGGCTACACCTTC.

In its sample, this clonotype was seen many times. The rearrangement uses TRBV7-9 and TRBJ1-1; D ambiguous. V lost 4 bases and J lost 4, with 10 bases in between. CDR1 SEHNR and CDR2 FQNEAQ come from the germline V gene (reference sequence). This CDR3 region has 13 residues. DNA for the CDR3: TGTGCCAGCAGCTCCGAAATGGGCACTGAAGCTTTCTTT. Protein sequence: CASSSEMGTEAFF.

This clonotype is a singleton in its sample. The chain recombines TRBV6-2 or TRBV6-3 with TRBJ1-1; D gene unclear. Germline-derived CDR1 and CDR2 are MNHEY and SVGEGT. This CDR3 region has 15 residues. V gave up 0 bases and J gave up 3 bases, with 11 bases separating them. The CDR3 DNA follows: TGTGCCAGCAGTTACTCAGGCAGTAGGCACACTGAAGCTTTCTTT. This translates into CASSYSGSRHTEAFF.

In this sample, this clonotype turned up many times. The gene calls are TRBV18 and TRBJ1-1; 9 positions match TRBD1. The V and J ends lost 5 bases and 4 bases, in that order; junction bases with no gene match: 8. In germline, CDR1 is KGHSH, CDR2 LQKENI. There are 15 residues in the CDR3. Here the CDR3 reads CASSAKTGGGTEAFF. CDR3 nucleotides: TGTGCCAGCTCAGCCAAGACAGGGGGAGGCACTGAAGCTTTCTTT.

V is TRBV5-5 and J is TRBJ2-7; no definite D call. Germline-derived CDR1 and CDR2 are SGHKS and YYEKEE (reference sequence). The CDR3 has 14 residues. The V gene lost 1 base and the J gene lost 0 bases, with 8 bases spanning the gap. The chain's CDR3 is CASSLSTNSYEQYF. The DNA for the CDR3 is TGTGCCAGCAGCTTGAGTACAAACTCCTACGAGCAGTACTTC.

This clonotype was detected only a few times. V is TRBV28 and J is TRBJ2-3; 12 bases are shared with TRBD2. CDR1 MDHEN and CDR2 SYDVKM come from the germline V gene. V dropped 4 bases and J dropped 4; count of bases not matched to a gene: 6. There are 16 residues in the CDR3. CDR3 nucleotide sequence: TGTGCCAGCAGTTCCCTGACTAGCGGGGGCTCAGATACGCAGTATTTT. Its translation: CASSSLTSGGSDTQYF.

V is TRBV7-9 and J is TRBJ1-5; D not resolved. CDR3 size: 12 residues. The V and J ends lost 5 bases and 5 bases respectively, with 7 bases between them. Germline CDR1 is SEHNR and CDR2 is FQNEAQ (reference sequence). The CDR3 nucleotides read TGTGCCAGCAGCCCCTCGGATCAGCCCCAGCATTTT. Its translation: CASSPSDQPQHF. The full variable domain, rest sourced from reference TRBV7-9 and TRBJ1-5, is DTGVSQNPRHKITKRGQNVTFRCDPISEHNRLYWYRQTLGQGPEFLTYFQNEAQLEKSRLLSDRFSAERPKGSFSTLEIQRTEQGDSAMYLCASSPSDQPQHFGDGTRLSIL.

The J gene is TRBJ2-1, the V gene TRBV3-1; maybe TRBD1 (6 bases). V was pared by 8 bases and J by 0 bases, with 8 bases between. Germline loops: CDR1 LGHDT, CDR2 YNNKEL (reference sequence). The CDR3 extends over 13 amino acids. The CDR3 region has the DNA TGTGCCAGCGGGGGCCACTCCTACAATGAGCAGTTCTTC. Its translation is CASGGHSYNEQFF.

This chain connects TRBV20-1 to TRBJ2-1; 9 positions agree with TRBD2. From germline, CDR1 is DFQATT and CDR2 SNEGSKA (reference sequence). V shed 3 bases and J 2 bases; nucleotides not matched to a gene: 8. This CDR3 is built from 16 residues. CDR3 amino acids: CSASGSGGLTYNEQFF. The CDR3 DNA follows: TGCAGTGCTAGCGGGAGCGGGGGGCTAACCTACAATGAGCAGTTCTTC.

The chain joins TRBV6-5 to TRBJ2-1, with D maybe TRBD1 (6 bases). Trimming stripped 2 bases from V and 11 bases from J, with 13 bases between. CDR3 length: 13 amino acids. Germline CDR1 and CDR2: MNHEY and SVGAGI. The DNA for the CDR3 is TGTGCCAGCAGTTACGCGGACAGTCTTAAGCAGTTCTTC. This codes for CASSYADSLKQFF.

The CDR3 DNA sequence: TGTGCCACAGGGAGGACAGGGGGGAATGAGCAGTTCTTC. Its protein is CATGRTGGNEQFF. V and J are TRBV24-1 and TRBJ2-1; 10 bases agree with TRBD1. Germline V CDR1 and CDR2: KGHDR, SFDVKD. J lost 7 bases, V lost 10 bases, and 6 bases had no gene match. The CDR3 covers 13 residues.

The chain has TRBV11-2 and TRBJ2-1; D is uncertain. Germline V gives CDR1 SGHAT, CDR2 FQNNGV. The length of the CDR3 is 11 residues. Trimming shortened V by 2 bases and J by 7 bases, and 3 bases separated the two germline ends. The DNA of the CDR3 is TGTGCCAGCAGCTTATGGAATGAGCAGTTCTTC. Protein sequence: CASSLWNEQFF.

V is TRBV19 and J is TRBJ1-6, with D perhaps matching TRBD1 (6 bases). V was cut by 6 bases and J by 6 bases, with 12 bases left in between. In germline, CDR1 is LNHDA, CDR2 SQIVND (reference sequence). This CDR3 is 14 amino acids long. Written as DNA, the CDR3 is TGTGCCAGTAGGCCGACAGGACTTAATTCACCCCTCCACTTT. It specifies CASRPTGLNSPLHF.